This entry describes one TCR beta chain. Its antigen is unknown. Sequencing was performed with immunoSEQ multiplex PCR; in TCRdb, only in-frame clones are kept and a portion is missing. The sample gives some 32,000 clones, 65% to 90% of which show up once; approximately 28% is in the top ten. The study collected 1 to 8 samples per patient, pretreatment and on-treatment. Germline-derived CDR1 and CDR2 are SGHNT and YYREEE (reference sequence). The V segment lost 1 base and the J segment 0 bases; nucleotides outside the gene matches: 7. The CDR3 length is 18 residues. The sample originates from a study of PD-L1 blockade in urothelial cancer. Study in general: Patients with male sex and bladder-origin urothelial cancer accounted for about 85% of the roughly 30 enrolled. Specimens of blood held a median count of about 150,000 T cells. Study results and caveats: Below-median pretreatment blood TCR clonality was associated with improved progression-free and overall survival.

This chain connects TRBV5-4 to TRBJ2-4, with 10 bases that match TRBD2. This sample comprised PBMCs, obtained around atezolizumab (anti-PD-L1) treatment. The receptor's source is a man aged 60 to 69 with urothelial cancer. The CDR3 reads CASSLLAGGSLAKNIQYF. CDR3 DNA sequence: TGTGCCAGCAGCTTGTTAGCGGGGGGCAGTCTAGCCAAAAACATTCAGTACTTC.